Listed here are 20 T cell receptor beta chains from one sample, sequenced in a study of blood T cells in healthy people across ages. Alongside a J-beta primer mix, a sample-barcoded 5' primer served in a second PCR lasting about 7 to 11 cycles. From the 5' RACE reads, TCRdb called clonotypes with MiXCR, one entry per CDR3 protein. The sample holds hundreds of thousands of distinct CDR3 sequences, 20% to 25% seen once. The sample taken for sequencing was blood. These receptors were taken from a man in his 70s in good health.

This clonotype was detected a few times. A much larger clonotype is one base distant, so this may be a read error. The chain joins TRBV7-9 to TRBJ1-3; no firm D call. CDR1 and CDR2 (germline): SEHNR, FQNEAQ (reference sequence). CDR3 length: 14 amino acids. The CDR3 is CANSLGGSGNTIYF. CDR3 coding DNA: TGTGCCAACAGCTTAGGCGGATCTGGAAACACCATATATTTT.

This clonotype has more than one count but fewer than ten. The chain has TRBV6-5 and TRBJ1-1; 10 nucleotides align to TRBD1. The germline V gene has CDR1 MNHEY and CDR2 SVGAGI. The CDR3 spans 15 residues. Trimming removed 6 bases from V and 4 bases from J; junction bases left unmatched: 8. The CDR3: CASSQTGGPTTEAFF. CDR3 bases: TGTGCCAGCAGCCAGACAGGGGGCCCCACCACTGAAGCTTTCTTT.

To note about this clonotype: One junction end does not reproduce the germline sequence, and a read error may be involved. The chain employs TRBV29-1 and TRBJ2-1; D remains unclear. The length of the CDR3 is 12 residues. The germline V gene has CDR1 SQVTM and CDR2 ANQGSEA. For the CDR3, the DNA is TGCAGCGTTGTAGCCAGCACCTACGAGCAATACTTC. Its translation is CSVVASTYEQYF.

This sequence joins TRBV6-5 and TRBJ2-5; D remains ambiguous. Trimming stripped 0 bases from V and 5 bases from J, with 7 bases between. CDR1 MNHEY and CDR2 SVGAGI come from the germline V gene. The CDR3 totals 13 residues. The CDR3 here is CASSYSGSETQYF. The CDR3 nucleotides read TGTGCCAGCAGTTACTCAGGGTCGGAGACCCAGTACTTC.

This clonotype was counted between two and nine times. The chain uses TRBV3-1 and TRBJ2-7; D gene uncertain. This CDR3 comprises 13 residues. V dropped 0 bases and J dropped 3 bases, with 6 bases sitting between them. Germline CDR1 and CDR2: LGHDT and YNNKEL (reference sequence). The DNA for the CDR3 is TGTGCCAGCAGCCAAGATAGGCGCTACGAGCAGTACTTC. Amino acids: CASSQDRRYEQYF.

V and J are TRBV29-1 and TRBJ2-3, with 11 bases identical to TRBD1. Germline V CDR1 and CDR2: SQVTM, ANQGSEA. The CDR3 covers 13 residues. V was pared by 5 bases and J by 5 bases, with 3 bases of the junction left unmatched. The CDR3 loop is CSVPGQGGDTQYF. The CDR3 DNA reads as TGCAGCGTTCCGGGACAGGGGGGAGATACGCAGTATTTT.

This clonotype has just a few counts. This sequence joins TRBV21-1 and TRBJ2-3; the table's D gene call, TRBD2, was not cross checked with the DNA. TRBV21-1 is labeled a pseudogene. The CDR3 runs 18 residues. CDR3 residues: CASSTRLAGTGGTDTQYF. The CDR3 DNA is TGTGCCAGCAGCACTCGACTAGCGGGGACCGGGGGCACAGATACGCAGTATTTT.

The genes are TRBV29-1 and TRBJ2-5, with 7 positions matching TRBD2. This CDR3 region has 13 residues. Germline V gives CDR1 SQVTM, CDR2 ANQGSEA. V gave up 6 bases and J gave up 5 bases; unmatched junction bases: 9. CDR3 bases: TGCAGCGTCCCCGGGGGGAGCTGGGAGACCCAGTACTTC. This codes for CSVPGGSWETQYF.

Turning to this clonotype: This CDR3 is missing its conserved last phenylalanine or tryptophan, likely due to a read error. V is TRBV29-1 and J is TRBJ2-7; TRBD2 aligns across 7 bases. After removal of 0 bases from V and 5 bases from J, the junction contained 4 bases not matched to a gene. The CDR3 contains 13 residues. Germline CDR1 reads SQVTM; CDR2 reads ANQGSEA. The CDR3 spells CSVEEGGGDEQYL. The CDR3 DNA reads TGCAGCGTTGAAGAGGGGGGGGGTGACGAGCAGTACCTC.

The chain combines TRBV20-1 with TRBJ1-1; weak D call: TRBD1 (5 bases). CDR3 length: 13 amino acids. Trimming left V 0 bases short and J 5 bases short, with 10 bases between. Germline lookup yields CDR1 DFQATT and CDR2 SNEGSKA (reference sequence). In nucleotides, the CDR3 is TGCAGTGCTAGAGATATGGGGGGAACTGAAGCTTTCTTT. Its protein product is CSARDMGGTEAFF.

This clonotype was picked up many times. The chain recombines TRBV28 with TRBJ2-3; 8 nucleotides line up with TRBD2. The CDR3 extends over 18 amino acids. Germline assignment: CDR1 MDHEN and CDR2 SYDVKM. Trimming cost V 11 bases and J 2 bases; bases outside gene matches: 21. The CDR3 here is CAGRSREATPSLTDTQYF. As DNA, the CDR3 is TGTGCCGGACGATCGCGGGAGGCCACGCCATCCCTCACAGATACGCAGTATTTT.

The rearrangement joins TRBV7-2 to TRBJ2-7; the D gene is possibly TRBD2 (5 bases). CDR3 length equals 17 residues. CDR1 SGHTA and CDR2 FQGNSA come from the germline V gene. Trimming removed 2 bases from V and 2 bases from J, with 19 bases in between. For the CDR3, the DNA is TGTGCCAGCAGCTTACTTGTGTCGGCGCGGGCCACCTACGAGCAGTACTTC. It encodes CASSLLVSARATYEQYF.

This clonotype was seen more than once but under ten times. The rearrangement uses TRBV29-1 and TRBJ2-5; 10 nucleotides match TRBD1. From germline, CDR1 is SQVTM and CDR2 ANQGSEA. The CDR3 is made up of 13 amino acids. Unmatched junction bases numbered 3, after V lost 4 bases and J lost 4 bases. In DNA, the CDR3 is TGCAGCGTTGGACAGGGGGCAGGAGAGACCCAGTACTTC. It specifies CSVGQGAGETQYF.

The chain couples TRBV12-5 to TRBJ2-7; 8 bases line up with TRBD2. The CDR3 extends over 13 amino acids. V lost 5 bases and J lost 5; bases outside the gene matches: 5. Looked up from germline, CDR1 is LGHNT and CDR2 is FRNRAP. CDR3 sequence (DNA): TGTGCTAGTGGTCGGACTAGCCTCCACGAGCAGTACTTC. This gives the protein CASGRTSLHEQYF.

This chain uses TRBV7-9 with TRBJ2-2, with D possibly being TRBD1 or TRBD2 (5 bases each). The CDR3 extends over 14 amino acids. V lost 5 bases, J lost 5 bases, and 12 bases lay in between. Looked up from germline, CDR1 is SEHNR and CDR2 is FQNEAQ (reference sequence). The CDR3 sequence is CASSPLGGTGELFF. The CDR3 DNA sequence: TGTGCCAGCAGCCCCCTTGGGGGTACCGGGGAGCTGTTTTTT.

This chain links TRBV7-9 with TRBJ2-6; unclear D gene. Germline V gene lookup returns CDR1 SEHNR and CDR2 FQNEAQ (reference sequence). Trimming took 4 bases from V and 1 from J, leaving 14 bases between them. This CDR3 has 17 amino acids. The CDR3 DNA sequence: TGTGCCAGCAGCTCCGATACTGCCCGTTCTGGGGCCAACGTCCTGACTTTC. As protein: CASSSDTARSGANVLTF.

This chain connects TRBV6-6 to TRBJ1-2; 9 bases are shared with TRBD1. The germline V gene has CDR1 MNHNY and CDR2 SVGAGI (reference sequence). V lost 6 bases to trimming and J lost 6 bases; unmatched junction nucleotides: 8. This CDR3 region has 14 residues. CDR3 nucleotide sequence: TGTGCCAGCAGAGGACAGGGGACCCTGGATGGCTACACCTTC. Encoded protein: CASRGQGTLDGYTF.

The rearrangement uses TRBV12-3 or TRBV12-4 and TRBJ2-2, with a tentative D call TRBD1 (6 bases). The CDR3 is 15 residues long. Between the trimmed V and J ends, which lost 5 bases and 0 bases, there was a span of 10 bases. The CDR3 sequence is CASSIGTPNTGELFF. The CDR3 bases are TGTGCCAGCAGTATCGGGACACCGAACACCGGGGAGCTGTTTTTT.

The CDR3 protein is CASTPKGRSYEQYF. The CDR3 nucleotides are TGTGCCAGCACCCCAAAGGGACGTTCCTACGAGCAGTACTTC. The V gene is TRBV21-1, the J gene TRBJ2-5; the table's TRBD1 call for D was not verified on the DNA. The better agreement between TRBJ2-7 and the DNA end casts doubt on the J call. TRBV21-1 is a recognized pseudogene. The CDR3 sequence is 14 residues long.

This chain uses TRBV20-1 with TRBJ1-1; D call uncertain. The V gene's germline CDR1 is DFQATT and CDR2 SNEGSKA (reference sequence). CDR3 length: 11 amino acids. V lost 0 bases, J lost 11 bases, and 10 bases lay in between. CDR3 coding DNA: TGCAGTGCTAGAGAGCCGGGAAGTGCTTTCTTT. Its protein is CSAREPGSAFF.